This T cell receptor (beta chain) originates from a study of OX40 agonist ivuxolimab in advanced cancers. Clones were read by immunoSEQ multiplex PCR, and TCRdb kept only the in-frame ones, dropping some. Counted here are 53,000 or so clones, about 82% occurring once; the ten biggest clones make up 2.8%. CDR1 is MNHEY and CDR2 is SVGAGI in the germline V gene. The V end was cut by 4 bases, the J end by 6 bases, with 18 bases between. The CDR3 is made up of 15 amino acids. The specimen was CD4+ or CD8+ T cells sorted from blood, collected in a trial of the OX40 agonist ivuxolimab. The clonotype comes from an adult with an advanced solid tumor such as melanoma, head and neck, liver or kidney cancer. The gene calls are TRBV6-5 and TRBJ1-2; D is possibly TRBD1 (6 bases). The CDR3 spells CASSSEGGNGNGYTF. CDR3 sequence (DNA): TGTGCCAGCAGTTCGGAAGGGGGGAATGGAAATGGCTACACCTTC.